This T cell receptor beta chain was sequenced in a study of control samples from healthy donors and cancer patients. Using immunoSEQ multiplex PCR, the repertoire was profiled, and TCRdb retains in-frame clones only, with some absent. The sample has about 250,000 clones, approximately 80% seen once. The V gene lost 4 bases and the J gene lost 1 base, with 14 bases spanning the gap. Germline loops: CDR1 SGHRS, CDR2 YFSETQ. The CDR3 totals 15 residues. Material: PBMCs. The genes are TRBV5-1 and TRBJ2-5; D gene ambiguous. This TCR was recovered from a woman aged 60-75 years with lung cancer. The CDR3 spells CASSPFATTQETQYF. Written as DNA, the CDR3 is TGCGCCAGCAGCCCGTTCGCCACGACCCAAGAGACCCAGTACTTC.